The entry that follows covers one T cell receptor beta chain sequence. The record originates from a study of blood T cell repertoires in COVID-19. Study overall: Samples taken during acute and convalescent COVID-19 were collected in the United States, Italy and Spain.

Per the original data handling: Reference gene primers were amplified, and this amplification served to estimate nucleated cell counts. Clones were read by immunoSEQ multiplex PCR, and TCRdb kept only the in-frame ones, dropping some. V, J and clone size derive from that table, while D and trimming were established from the DNA sequence. The repertoire holds more than 45,000 clones, with roughly 88% as singletons. The clonotype comes from a human donor in a cohort sampled during active COVID-19. Sequences were obtained from peripheral blood.

CDR3 coding DNA: TGTGCCAGCAGCCCCCTAGGGGCAAACACTGAAGCTTTCTTT. Its translation: CASSPLGANTEAFF. This chain joins TRBV3-1 (or the pseudogene TRBV3-2) and TRBJ1-1, with a tentative D call TRBD1 (5 bases). The CDR3 sequence is 14 residues long. Trimming cost V 4 bases and J 2 bases, with 11 bases left between them. Germline CDR1 reads LGHDT; CDR2 reads YNNKEL (reference sequence).